This is a list of T cell receptor beta chains from one sample in a study of CDR3 diversity in severe acne. TCRdb redid the calling of the PCR reads with MiXCR, one entry per CDR3 protein. Of fewer than 90,000 distinct CDR3 sequences in the sample, approximately 49% were seen once. Material: blood. All receptors come from a male donor with severe acne vulgaris. The CDR3 runs from the conserved cysteine through the conserved F or W. A D gene is named only where the DNA matches it firmly. Clone size, where shown, is once, few, many, or a class for clones that have expanded.

v_call	j_call	d_call	cdr3_length	clone_size	cdr3_aa	cdr3_nt
TRBV11-3	TRBJ2-2	.	15	once	CASSSAGTLTGELFF	TGTGCCAGCAGCTCAGCCGGGACACTCACCGGGGAGCTGTTTTTT
TRBV20-1	TRBJ1-2	TRBD1	13	.	CSARRTGDYGYTF	TGCAGTGCTAGGAGGACAGGCGACTATGGCTACACCTTC
TRBV2	TRBJ1-3	.	17	once	CASSDFHGGRDGNTIYF	TGTGCCAGCAGTGACTTTCATGGAGGGAGAGATGGAAACACCATATATTTT
TRBV6-5	TRBJ2-6	.	18	many	CASSYGRRTFSGANVLTF	TGTGCCAGCAGCTACGGACGGCGTACTTTCTCTGGGGCCAACGTCCTGACTTTC
TRBV10-3	TRBJ1-2	.	12	.	CAISEDTNGYTF	TGTGCCATCAGTGAGGACACGAATGGCTACACCTTC
TRBV11-3	TRBJ2-5	TRBD2	18	.	CASSLAAPGLAGAETQHF	TGTGCCAGCAGCTTAGCCGCCCCTGGACTAGCGGGAGCGGAGACCCAGCACTTC
TRBV7-3	TRBJ2-5	TRBD2	15	.	CASSAGLAGAETQYF	TGTGCCAGCAGCGCCGGACTAGCGGGAGCGGAGACCCAGTACTTC
TRBV12-3/TRBV12-4	TRBJ1-3	.	14	medium-sized	CASSLGGIGNTIYF	TGTGCCAGCAGTTTAGGGGGCATAGGAAACACCATATATTTT
TRBV9	TRBJ2-5	.	13	many	CASSVAVQETQYF	TGTGCCAGCAGCGTAGCGGTCCAAGAGACCCAGTACTTC
TRBV25-1	TRBJ2-7	TRBD2	16	many	CASSDTQVAGGNEQYF	TGTGCCAGCAGTGACACCCAGGTCGCGGGAGGTAACGAGCAGTACTTC
TRBV7-9	TRBJ1-6	.	14	medium-sized	CASSLGNRDSPLHF	TGTGCCAGCAGCTTAGGAAACAGAGATTCACCCCTCCACTTT
TRBV20-1	TRBJ2-7	.	13	many	CSARGTLEWGQYF	TGCAGTGCTAGAGGGACCTTAGAGTGGGGGCAGTACTTC
TRBV7-3	TRBJ1-1	.	15	few	CASRITGGMNTEAFF	TGTGCCAGCAGGATAACTGGGGGCATGAACACTGAAGCTTTCTTT
TRBV5-4	TRBJ2-7	.	13	many	CASSLGLEYEQYF	TGTGCCAGCAGCTTGGGGCTGGAATACGAGCAGTACTTC
TRBV9	TRBJ2-4	TRBD1	14	many	CASSVGQAGNIQYF	TGTGCCAGCAGCGTCGGACAGGCTGGGAACATTCAGTACTTC
TRBV7-2	TRBJ2-7	TRBD1	14	many	CASSLGDSSYEQYF	TGTGCCAGCAGCTTAGGGGACAGCTCCTACGAGCAGTACTTC
TRBV5-1	TRBJ2-5	TRBD2	15	few	CASSPGLAGEETQYF	TGCGCCAGCAGCCCGGGACTAGCGGGAGAAGAGACCCAGTACTTC
TRBV19	TRBJ2-2	.	13	many	CASRKTYTGELFF	TGTGCCAGTAGAAAGACTTACACCGGGGAGCTGTTTTTT
TRBV20-1	TRBJ2-5	.	10	many	CSALQETQYF	TGCAGTGCATTACAAGAGACCCAGTACTTC
TRBV19	TRBJ1-5	.	14	.	CASDNVGGRQPQHF	TGTGCCAGCGACAACGTAGGGGGAAGGCAGCCCCAGCATTTT
TRBV7-9	TRBJ1-1	.	15	.	CASSWAVRLNTEAFF	TGTGCCAGCAGCTGGGCGGTGAGGCTGAACACCGAAGCTTTCTTT